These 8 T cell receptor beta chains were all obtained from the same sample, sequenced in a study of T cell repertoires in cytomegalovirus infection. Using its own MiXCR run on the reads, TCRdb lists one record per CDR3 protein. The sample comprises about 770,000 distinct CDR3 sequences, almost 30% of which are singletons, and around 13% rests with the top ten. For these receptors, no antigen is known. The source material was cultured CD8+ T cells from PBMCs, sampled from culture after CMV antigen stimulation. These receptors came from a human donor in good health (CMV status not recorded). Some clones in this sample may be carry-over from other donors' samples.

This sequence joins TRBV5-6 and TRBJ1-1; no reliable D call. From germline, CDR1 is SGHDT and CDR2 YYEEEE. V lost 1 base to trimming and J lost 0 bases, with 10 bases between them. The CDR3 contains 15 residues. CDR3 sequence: CASSLNIWVNTEAFF. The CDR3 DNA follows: TGTGCCAGCAGCTTGAATATTTGGGTGAACACTGAAGCTTTCTTT. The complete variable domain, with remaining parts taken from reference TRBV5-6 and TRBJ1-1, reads DAGVTQSPTHLIKTRGQQVTLRCSPKSGHDTVSWYQQALGQGPQFIFQYYEEEERQRGNFPDRFSGHQFPNYSSELNVNALLLGDSALYLCASSLNIWVNTEAFFGQGTRLTVV.

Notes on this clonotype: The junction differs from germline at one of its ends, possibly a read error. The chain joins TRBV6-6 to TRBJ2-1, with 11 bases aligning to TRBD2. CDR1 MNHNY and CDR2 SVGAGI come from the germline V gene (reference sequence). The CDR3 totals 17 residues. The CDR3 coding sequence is TGTGCCAGCAGTTACTCGATGCTAGCGGGGGGTTACAGTGAGCAGTTCTTC. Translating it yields CASSYSMLAGGYSEQFF.

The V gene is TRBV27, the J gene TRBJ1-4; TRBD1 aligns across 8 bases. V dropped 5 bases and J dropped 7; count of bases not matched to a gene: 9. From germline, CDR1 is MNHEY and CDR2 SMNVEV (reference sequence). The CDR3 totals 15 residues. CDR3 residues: CASSLSGGVSEKLFF. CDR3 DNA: TGTGCCAGCAGTCTCTCAGGGGGCGTAAGTGAAAAACTGTTTTTT. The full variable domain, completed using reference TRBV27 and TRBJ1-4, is EAQVTQNPRYLITVTGKKLTVTCSQNMNHEYMSWYRQDPGLGLRQIYYSMNVEVTDKGDVPEGYKVSRKEKRNFPLILESPSPNQTSLYFCASSLSGGVSEKLFFGSGTQLSVL.

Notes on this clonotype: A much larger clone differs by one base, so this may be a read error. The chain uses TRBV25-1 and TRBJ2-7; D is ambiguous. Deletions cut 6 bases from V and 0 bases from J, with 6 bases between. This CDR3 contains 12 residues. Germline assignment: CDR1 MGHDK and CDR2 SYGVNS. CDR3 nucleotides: TGTGCCAGCAGCGTTAACTCCTACGAGCAGTACTTC. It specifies CASSVNSYEQYF.

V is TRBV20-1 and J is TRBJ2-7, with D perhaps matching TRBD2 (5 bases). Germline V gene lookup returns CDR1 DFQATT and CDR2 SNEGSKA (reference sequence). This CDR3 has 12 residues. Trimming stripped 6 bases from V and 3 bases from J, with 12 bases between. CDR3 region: CSAPDGDYEQYV. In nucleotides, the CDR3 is TGCAGTGCCCCGGACGGGGACTACGAGCAGTACGTC.

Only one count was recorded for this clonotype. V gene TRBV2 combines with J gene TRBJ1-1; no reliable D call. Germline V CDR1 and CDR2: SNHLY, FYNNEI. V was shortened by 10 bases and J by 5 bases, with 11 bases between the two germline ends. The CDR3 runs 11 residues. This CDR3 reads CATPVYTEAFF. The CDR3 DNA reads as TGTGCCACCCCCGTTTATACTGAAGCTTTCTTT.

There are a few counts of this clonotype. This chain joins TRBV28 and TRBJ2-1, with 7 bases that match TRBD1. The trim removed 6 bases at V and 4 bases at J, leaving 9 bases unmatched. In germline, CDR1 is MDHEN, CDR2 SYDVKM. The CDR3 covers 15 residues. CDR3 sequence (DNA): TGTGCCAGCAGACGACGACAGGGAGTTTACAATGAGCAGTTCTTC. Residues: CASRRRQGVYNEQFF.

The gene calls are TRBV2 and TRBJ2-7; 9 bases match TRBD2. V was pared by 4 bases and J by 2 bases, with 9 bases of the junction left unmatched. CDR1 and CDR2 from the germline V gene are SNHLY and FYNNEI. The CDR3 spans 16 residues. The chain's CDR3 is CASSGAGGRSPYEQYF. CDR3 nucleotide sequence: TGTGCCAGCAGTGGAGCGGGGGGCCGATCACCCTACGAGCAGTACTTC.